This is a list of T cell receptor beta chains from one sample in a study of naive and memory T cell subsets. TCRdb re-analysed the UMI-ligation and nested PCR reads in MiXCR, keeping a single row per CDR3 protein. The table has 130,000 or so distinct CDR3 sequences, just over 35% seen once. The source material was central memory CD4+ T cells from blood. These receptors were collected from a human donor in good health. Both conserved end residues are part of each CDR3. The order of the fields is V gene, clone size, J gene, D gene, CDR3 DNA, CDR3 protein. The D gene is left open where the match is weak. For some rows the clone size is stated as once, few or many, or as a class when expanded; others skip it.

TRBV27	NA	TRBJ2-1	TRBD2	TGTGCCAGCAGTTTCCTAGCGGGATCTTCCTACAATGAGCAGTTCTTC	CASSFLAGSSYNEQFF
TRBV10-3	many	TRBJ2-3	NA	TGTGCCATCAGACTAGGGGAGTCGGGCACAGATACGCAGTATTTT	CAIRLGESGTDTQYF
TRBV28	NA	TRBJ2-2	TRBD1	TGTGCCAGCAGTTTTCGGACAGGGGGCACCGGGGAGCTGTTTTTT	CASSFRTGGTGELFF
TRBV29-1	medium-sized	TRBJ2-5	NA	TGCAGCGTTGATCGCGGTGGTGGGGGAGCAGAGACCCAGTACTTC	CSVDRGGGGAETQYF
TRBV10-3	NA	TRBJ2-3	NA	TGTGCCATCAGTGAGTTAGGCCCCTTGGGAGATACGCAGTATTTT	CAISELGPLGDTQYF
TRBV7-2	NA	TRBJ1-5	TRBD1	TGTGCCAGCAGTCCCGACAGGGCAGGTATCCCCCAGCATTTT	CASSPDRAGIPQHF
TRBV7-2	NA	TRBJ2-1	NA	TGTGCCAGCAGCTTAGACCTAGGCTCCTACAATGAGCAGTTCTTC	CASSLDLGSYNEQFF
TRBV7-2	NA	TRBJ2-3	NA	TGTGCCAGCAGCTTAAGACCCGTAGATACGCAGTATTTT	CASSLRPVDTQYF
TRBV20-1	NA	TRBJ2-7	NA	TGCAGTGCTAGTAGCACCTACCGGCTCTCCTACGAGCAGTACTTC	CSASSTYRLSYEQYF
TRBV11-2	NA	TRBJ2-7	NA	TGTGCCAGCAGCTTAGAAGGGATAGCGGCCTACGAGCAGTACTTC	CASSLEGIAAYEQYF
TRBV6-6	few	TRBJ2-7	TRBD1	TGTGCCAGCAGGGGGGGACAGGGGAGCTACGAGCAGTACTTC	CASRGGQGSYEQYF
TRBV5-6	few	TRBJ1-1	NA	TGTGCCAGCAGCTCAAGGGGGGGCACTGAAGCTTTCTTT	CASSSRGGTEAFF
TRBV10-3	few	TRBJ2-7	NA	TGTGCCATCAGTGAGCCCCAAGGACTTCAACCCTACGAGCAGTACTTC	CAISEPQGLQPYEQYF
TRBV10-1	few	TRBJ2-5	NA	TGCGCCAGCAGCTATACGAAGACCCCGTACTTC	CASSYTKTPYF
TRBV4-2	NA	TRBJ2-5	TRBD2	TGTGCCAGCAGCCAAGGTGGACTAGCGGTTAGGGAGACCCAGTACTTC	CASSQGGLAVRETQYF
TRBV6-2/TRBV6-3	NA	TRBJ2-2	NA	TGTGCCAGCAGTTACTACAGTCCCCCGAACACCGGGGAGCTGTTTTTT	CASSYYSPPNTGELFF
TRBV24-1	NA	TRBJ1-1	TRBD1	TGTGCCACCAGTGACTTGGACAGGGGGCGATCTGAGAACACTGAAGCTTTCTTT	CATSDLDRGRSENTEAFF
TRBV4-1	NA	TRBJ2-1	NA	TGCGCCAGCAGCCGAGAAACAAGCGGGTACGCCTACAATGAGCAGTTCTTC	CASSRETSGYAYNEQFF
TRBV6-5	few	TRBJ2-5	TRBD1	TGTGCCAGCAGTTCGGGGACAGCCCAAGAGACCCAGTACTTC	CASSSGTAQETQYF
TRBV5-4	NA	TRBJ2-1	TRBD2	TGTGCCAGCAGCTTGGGACTAGCGGGAGGGCCCCTCTACAATGAGCAGTTCTTC	CASSLGLAGGPLYNEQFF
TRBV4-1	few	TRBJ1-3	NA	TGCGCCAGCAGCCAAGATAGTTCGTGGCCTGGGGGGTCTGGAAACACCATATATTTT	CASSQDSSWPGGSGNTIYF
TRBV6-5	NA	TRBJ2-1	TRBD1	TGTGCCAGCAGTTCCGAGGGGGCCGAATCCTACAATGAGCAGTTCTTC	CASSSEGAESYNEQFF
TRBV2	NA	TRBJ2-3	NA	TGTGCCAGCACCCGGGACACAAGCACAGATACGCAGTATTTT	CASTRDTSTDTQYF
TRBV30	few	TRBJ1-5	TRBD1	TGTGCCTGGACCGGGACAGGGGGTCAGCCCCAGCATTTT	CAWTGTGGQPQHF
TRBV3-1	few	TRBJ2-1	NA	TGTGCCAGCACCCTAGGTGTTCGTGGGGAGCAGTTCTTC	CASTLGVRGEQFF
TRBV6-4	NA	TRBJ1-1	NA	TGTGCCAGCATGGTCACGTACCAGGGAACTGAAGCTTTCTTT	CASMVTYQGTEAFF
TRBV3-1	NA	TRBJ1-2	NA	TGTGCCAGCAGCCAAGTATCGGGCCCCCTGCCCGGCTACACCTTC	CASSQVSGPLPGYTF
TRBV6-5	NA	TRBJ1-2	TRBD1	TGTGCCAGCAGTTCCTACAGGGGTACTAACTATGGCTACACCTTC	CASSSYRGTNYGYTF
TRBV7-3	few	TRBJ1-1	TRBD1	TGTGCCAGCAGCTTGGACAGGGCTTTGAACACTGAAGCTTTCTTT	CASSLDRALNTEAFF
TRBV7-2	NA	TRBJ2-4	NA	TGTGCCAGCAGCCCAGCGGTCAGGGGCACCAGATATGACTTC	CASSPAVRGTRYDF
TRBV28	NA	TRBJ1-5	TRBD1	TGTGCCAGCAGTGGGACAGGTAGGCCTCAGCCCCAGCATTTT	CASSGTGRPQPQHF
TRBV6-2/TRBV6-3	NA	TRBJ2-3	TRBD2	TGTGCCAGCAGCACGGGACTAGCGGGAGGGACAGATACGCAGTATTTT	CASSTGLAGGTDTQYF
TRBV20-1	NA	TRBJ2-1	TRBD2	TGCAGTGCCCCGCCCCGGACTAGCGGGAGAGGTCGTGAGCAGTTCTTC	CSAPPRTSGRGREQFF
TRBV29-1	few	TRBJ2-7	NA	TGCAGCGTTGCCTTATCCCACGAGCAGTACTTC	CSVALSHEQYF
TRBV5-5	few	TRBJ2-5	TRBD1	TGTGCCAGCAGCACTTCTCGGACAGGGCGAGTGGAGACCCAGTACTTC	CASSTSRTGRVETQYF
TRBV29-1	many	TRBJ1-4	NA	TGCAGCGTTAAGGAACAGAGTAATGAAAAACTGTTTTTT	CSVKEQSNEKLFF
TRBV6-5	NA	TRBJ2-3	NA	TGTGCCATCAGGACAGGCACAGATACGCAGTATTTT	CAIRTGTDTQYF
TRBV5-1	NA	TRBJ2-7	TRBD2	TGCGCCAGCAGCCCAGGACTAGCGGGACCCTTCTACGAGCAGTACTTC	CASSPGLAGPFYEQYF
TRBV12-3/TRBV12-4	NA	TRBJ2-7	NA	TGTGCCAGCAGTTTCAGACGGACCTACGAGCAGTACTTC	CASSFRRTYEQYF
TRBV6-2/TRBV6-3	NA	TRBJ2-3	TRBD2	TGTGCCAGCAGTCGAGAACTAGCGGGAGCAGCAGATACGCAGTATTTT	CASSRELAGAADTQYF
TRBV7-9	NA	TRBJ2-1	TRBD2	TGTGCCAGCAGCTTCGGTGCGGGAGGGATGAATGAGCAGTTCTTC	CASSFGAGGMNEQFF
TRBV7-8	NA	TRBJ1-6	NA	TGTGCCAGCAGCTCATCCAATTCACCCCTCCACTTT	CASSSSNSPLHF
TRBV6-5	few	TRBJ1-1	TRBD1	TGTGCCAGCAGGAAAGGGACAGGGGGCAGTGTGAACACTGAAGCTTTCTTT	CASRKGTGGSVNTEAFF
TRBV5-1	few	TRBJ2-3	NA	TGCGCCAGCAGCTTGGCGGGAGCAGATACGCAGTATTTT	CASSLAGADTQYF
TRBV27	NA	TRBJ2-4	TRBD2	TGTGCCAGCAGTTTTACGGCTAGCGGAAACATTCAGTACTTC	CASSFTASGNIQYF
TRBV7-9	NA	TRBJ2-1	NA	TGTGCCAGCAGCCCCTATGGGCGGGGATCTGAGCAGTTCTTC	CASSPYGRGSEQFF
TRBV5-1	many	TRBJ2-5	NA	TGCGCCAGCAGCGCGGGACGATTAGAGACCCAGTACTTC	CASSAGRLETQYF
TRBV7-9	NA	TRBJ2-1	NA	TGTGCCAGCAGCCCCCTGGGATCAAGCTCCTACAATGAGCAGTTCTTC	CASSPLGSSSYNEQFF
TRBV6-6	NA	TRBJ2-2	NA	TGTGCCAGCAGCCGAGGGGAGCTGTTTTTT	CASSRGELFF
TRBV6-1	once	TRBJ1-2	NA	TGTGCCAGCAGTGAAAATACGTTTTATGGCTACACCTTC	CASSENTFYGYTF
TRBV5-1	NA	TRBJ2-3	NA	TGCGCCAGCAGCCCGTACGCCACGGGCACAGATACGCAGTATTTT	CASSPYATGTDTQYF
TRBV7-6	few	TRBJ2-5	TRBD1	TGTGCCAGCAGCCCCGGACAGGACCAAGAGACCCAGTACTTC	CASSPGQDQETQYF